These T cell receptor beta chains were read from a single sample in a study of T cells expressing NK-cell markers. TCRdb reprocessed the 5' RACE reads; each CDR3 protein has one entry and no DNA is given. The table gives 300,000 to 500,000 distinct CDR3 sequences; the top ten clones make up 9.5% to 12% of it. The specimen sequenced was blood T cells: a sorted CD56 or NKG2C T cell subset, CD4+ or CD8+ T cells, or bulk PBMC T cells (not recorded which). These receptors originate from a woman in her forties or fifties in good health. CDR3s include the opening cysteine and the closing phenylalanine or tryptophan.

TRBV19	TRBJ2-1	CASSTGLAGDSFF
TRBV5-1	TRBJ1-2	CASSRKTGGGDTYGYTF
TRBV20-1	TRBJ2-3	CSARGRLAGAGDTQYF
TRBV9	TRBJ1-1	CASSVFAGGSEAFF
TRBV9	TRBJ2-2	CASSPGGFSNTGELFF
TRBV3-1	TRBJ2-1	CASSQERGPTGQFF
TRBV5-5	TRBJ1-2	CASRPDLSNYGYTF
TRBV18	TRBJ2-7	CASSLRGQYSYEQYF
TRBV3-1	TRBJ2-1	CASSQGTSGRLSYNEQFF
TRBV6-6	TRBJ2-4	CASSYSREAKNIQYF
TRBV24-1	TRBJ1-5	CATSESDRDDQPQHF
TRBV12-3/TRBV12-4	TRBJ2-1	CASIGSSYNEQFF
TRBV7-2	TRBJ2-3	CASSTDLTDTQYF
TRBV7-2	TRBJ2-1	CASSFGDRGDNEQFF
TRBV20-1	TRBJ1-1	CSAESLGGGAFF
TRBV6-5	TRBJ2-3	CASSGLAGAGDTQYF
TRBV29-1	TRBJ2-3	CSAATGGNPDTQYF
TRBV5-4	TRBJ2-1	CASSLRGRGHNEQFF
TRBV5-1	TRBJ2-2	CASSLRQGVGELFF
TRBV4-1	TRBJ2-3	CASSQDPGTGADTQYF
TRBV5-1	TRBJ1-1	CASRSNRGRTEAFF
TRBV6-5	TRBJ2-3	CASSAESPGPDTQYF
TRBV20-1	TRBJ2-7	CSAAARVHEQYF
TRBV29-1	TRBJ2-1	CSVESLAEIYNEQFF
TRBV20-1	TRBJ2-7	CSATLGIYEQYF
TRBV12-5	TRBJ2-3	CASGPYVGTDTQYF
TRBV7-7	TRBJ2-2	CASSSFGQGERGELFF
TRBV3-1	TRBJ1-2	CASSPSRGVGGYTF
TRBV5-1	TRBJ2-3	CASSGGVTDTQYF
TRBV5-1	TRBJ2-4	CASRPLSGSSGKNIQYF
TRBV5-1	TRBJ2-1	CASSRDRGAVGSSYNEQFF
TRBV7-2	TRBJ2-3	CASSLDWTSGSTDTQYF
TRBV30	TRBJ1-1	CAWEPNLNTEAFF
TRBV5-6	TRBJ2-1	CASSLVGRGTNEQFF
TRBV5-1	TRBJ2-1	CASTMTPRGSGLYNEQFF
TRBV5-1	TRBJ2-5	CASSLRQPEETQYF
TRBV7-8	TRBJ2-7	CASSPMTPSRGDYEQYF
TRBV19	TRBJ2-5	CASGGGYQETQYF
TRBV7-2	TRBJ1-1	CASRSTGKNTEAFF
TRBV5-5	TRBJ2-5	CASSLAAYSETQYF
TRBV29-1	TRBJ2-1	CSVAPGVWDNEQFF
TRBV24-1	TRBJ2-1	CATSDPPGLAEFF
TRBV7-9	TRBJ2-3	CASSFLAGTSTDTQYF
TRBV6-5	TRBJ2-7	CASSYPGAYEQYF
TRBV7-9	TRBJ1-4	CASSSVAGGRTNEKLFF
TRBV15	TRBJ1-6	CATSRDIASSPLHF
TRBV4-1	TRBJ2-7	CASSQDRGAGSYEQYF
TRBV27	TRBJ1-4	CASKFDPMAGNEKLFF
TRBV4-1	TRBJ2-1	CASSQVGAGNPSYNEQFF
TRBV29-1	TRBJ2-2	CSVVLATSNTGELFF
TRBV2	TRBJ2-1	CASSDRKTGSHEQFF
TRBV7-2	TRBJ2-1	CASRPRSGSSYNEQFF
TRBV11-2	TRBJ2-5	CASSLAGEEVYGETQYF
TRBV29-1	TRBJ2-1	CSVASSRGFHNEQFF
TRBV5-6	TRBJ2-2	CASSLGSVSMTGELFF
TRBV7-9	TRBJ2-1	CASSHSGGAQIANEQFF